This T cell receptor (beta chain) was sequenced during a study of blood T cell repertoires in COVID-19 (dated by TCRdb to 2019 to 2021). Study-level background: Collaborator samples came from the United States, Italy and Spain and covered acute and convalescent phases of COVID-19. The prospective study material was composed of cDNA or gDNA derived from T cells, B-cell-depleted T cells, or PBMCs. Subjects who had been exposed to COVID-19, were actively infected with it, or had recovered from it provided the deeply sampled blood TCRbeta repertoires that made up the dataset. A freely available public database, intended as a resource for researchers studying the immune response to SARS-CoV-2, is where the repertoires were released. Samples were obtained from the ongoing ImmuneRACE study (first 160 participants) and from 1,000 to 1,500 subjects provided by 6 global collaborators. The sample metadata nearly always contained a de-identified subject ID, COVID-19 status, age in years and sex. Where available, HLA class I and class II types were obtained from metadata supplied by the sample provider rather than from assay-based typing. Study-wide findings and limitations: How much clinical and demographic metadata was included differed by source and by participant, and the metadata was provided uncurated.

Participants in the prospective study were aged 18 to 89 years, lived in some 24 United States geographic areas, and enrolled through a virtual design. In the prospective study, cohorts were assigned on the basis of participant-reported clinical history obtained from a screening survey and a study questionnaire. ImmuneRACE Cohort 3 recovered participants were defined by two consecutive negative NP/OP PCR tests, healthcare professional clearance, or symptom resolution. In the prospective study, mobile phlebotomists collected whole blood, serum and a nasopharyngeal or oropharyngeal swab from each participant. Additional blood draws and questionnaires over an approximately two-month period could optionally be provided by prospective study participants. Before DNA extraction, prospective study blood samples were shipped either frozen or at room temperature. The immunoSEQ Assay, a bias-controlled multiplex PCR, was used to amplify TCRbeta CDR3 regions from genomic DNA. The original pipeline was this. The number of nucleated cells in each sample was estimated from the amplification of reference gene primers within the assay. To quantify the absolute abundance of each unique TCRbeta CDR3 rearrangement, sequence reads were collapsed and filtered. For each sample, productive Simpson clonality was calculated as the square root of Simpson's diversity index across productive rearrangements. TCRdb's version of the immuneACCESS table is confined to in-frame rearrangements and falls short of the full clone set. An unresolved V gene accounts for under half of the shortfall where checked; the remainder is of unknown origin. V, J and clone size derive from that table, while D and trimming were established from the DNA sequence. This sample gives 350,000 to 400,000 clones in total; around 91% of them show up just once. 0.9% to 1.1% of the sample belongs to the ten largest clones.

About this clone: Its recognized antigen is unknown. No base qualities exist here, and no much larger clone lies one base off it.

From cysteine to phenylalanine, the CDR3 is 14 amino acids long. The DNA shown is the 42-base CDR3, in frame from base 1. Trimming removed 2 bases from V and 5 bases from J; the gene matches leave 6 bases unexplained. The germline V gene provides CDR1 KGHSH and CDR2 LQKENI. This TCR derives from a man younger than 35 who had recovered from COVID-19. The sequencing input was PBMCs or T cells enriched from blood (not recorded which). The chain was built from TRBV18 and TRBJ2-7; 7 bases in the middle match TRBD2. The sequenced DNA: TGTGCCAGCTCACCAACAGCGGGGAGTCACGAGCAGTACTTC. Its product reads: CASSPTAGSHEQYF.